Presented here are 14 T cell receptor beta chains from one specimen sequenced in a study of T cells in localized non-small cell lung cancer. Sequenced by immunoSEQ multiplex PCR; TCRdb stores in-frame clones only, minus some. Among some 2,200 clones listed, about 29% were seen once. The sample consisted of normal lung tissue next to the tumor, taken before any cancer treatment. All receptors derive from a female donor at least 60 years old with stage I squamous cell lung carcinoma.

The chain links TRBV5-1 to TRBJ1-3; perhaps TRBD1 as D (6 bases). The CDR3 is made up of 19 amino acids. CDR1 SGHRS and CDR2 YFSETQ come from the germline V gene. The ends were cut back, 4 bases at V and 0 bases at J, with 23 bases in the middle. DNA of the CDR3: TGCGCCAGCAGCCTTACGGGGGACCTATCACAGGGCTCTGGAAACACCATATATTTT. Translating gives CASSLTGDLSQGSGNTIYF.

This clone turned up a few times. In nucleotides, the CDR3 is TGCGCCAGCAGCGTCGAGTGGGCACTTAATGAAAAACTGTTTTTT. Protein product: CASSVEWALNEKLFF. The J gene is TRBJ1-4, the V gene TRBV4-1; the D is unclear. The length of the CDR3 is 15 residues. The germline V gene has CDR1 MGHRA and CDR2 YSYEKL. The V end was cut by 5 bases, the J end by 4 bases, with 14 bases between.

The chain employs TRBV30 and TRBJ1-2; D is undetermined. The CDR3 is 11 residues long. V gave up 0 bases and J gave up 5 bases, with 4 bases separating them. CDR1 and CDR2 (germline): GTSNPN, SVGIG (reference sequence). The CDR3 loop is CAWSVGYGYTF. CDR3 bases: TGTGCCTGGAGTGTGGGATATGGCTACACCTTC. The full variable domain, its missing parts supplied by reference TRBV30 and TRBJ1-2, is SQTIHQWPATLVQPVGSPLSLECTVEGTSNPNLYWYRQAAGRGLQLLFYSVGIGQISSEVPQNLSASRPQDRQFILSSKKLLLSDSGFYLCAWSVGYGYTFGSGTRLTVV.

The chain couples TRBV11-3 to TRBJ2-1, with 10 bases fitting TRBD1. Germline V lookup: CDR1 SGHNT, CDR2 YENEEA. The CDR3 runs to 18 residues. J gave up 4 bases and V 5 bases, and 14 bases lay outside the gene matches. The DNA for the CDR3 is TGTGCCAGCAGCGGGTCCCGGGACAGGGGCTCAACTTACAATGAGCAGTTCTTC. It encodes CASSGSRDRGSTYNEQFF.

The chain recombines TRBV18 with TRBJ1-1; D is uncertain. Trimming stripped 7 bases from V and 12 bases from J, with 18 bases between. This CDR3 has 12 amino acids. Germline V CDR1 and CDR2: KGHSH, LQKENI. CDR3: CASFGRDIETFF. Here the CDR3 DNA reads TGTGCCAGCTTCGGACGAGACATCGAGACTTTCTTT.

CDR3 nucleotides: TGTGCCAGCAGTCCCGGACTCATGCTTGGCTACACCTTC. Its protein product is CASSPGLMLGYTF. The chain has TRBV28 and TRBJ1-2; no firm D call. The CDR3 covers 13 residues. Between the trimmed V and J ends, which lost 5 bases and 7 bases, there was a span of 14 bases. Germline loops: CDR1 MDHEN, CDR2 SYDVKM.

The J gene is TRBJ1-1, the V gene TRBV11-1; D is perhaps TRBD1 (5 bases). Trimming shortened V by 1 base and J by 3 bases, and 12 bases separated the two germline ends. Germline CDR1 reads SGHAT; CDR2 reads FQDESV (reference sequence). The CDR3 runs to 15 residues. This CDR3 reads CASSLGAGDHTEAFF. CDR3 in DNA: TGTGCCAGCAGCTTAGGTGCGGGGGATCACACTGAAGCTTTCTTT.

This sequence joins TRBV19 and TRBJ1-6; 8 nucleotides match TRBD1. The V gene's germline CDR1 is LNHDA and CDR2 SQIVND (reference sequence). CDR3 length equals 16 residues. The V gene end was trimmed by 5 bases and the J gene end by 4 bases; junction bases not matched to a gene: 7. The CDR3 nucleotides read TGTGCCAGTAGTCTGACGGACAGGGCTTATAATTCACCCCTCCACTTT. Translated, it gives CASSLTDRAYNSPLHF.

This sequence joins TRBV5-1 and TRBJ1-1; no clear D gene. Germline lookup yields CDR1 SGHRS and CDR2 YFSETQ. The length of the CDR3 is 14 residues. V was trimmed by 0 bases and J by 1 base, leaving 7 bases between them. The CDR3 reads CASSLVPENTEAFF. As DNA, the CDR3 is TGCGCCAGCAGCTTGGTACCGGAGAACACTGAAGCTTTCTTT.

V and J are TRBV19 and TRBJ2-3; 12 bases are shared with TRBD2. This CDR3 contains 15 residues. J gave up 4 bases and V 4 bases, and 3 bases lay outside the gene matches. Per the germline V gene, CDR1 is LNHDA and CDR2 is SQIVND (reference sequence). DNA for the CDR3: TGTGCCAGTAGTACTAGCGGGAGGGGCCCAGATACGCAGTATTTT. Translating it yields CASSTSGRGPDTQYF.

The V and J genes are TRBV18 and TRBJ1-1; maybe TRBD1 (5 bases). The germline gives CDR1 KGHSH, CDR2 LQKENI. V shed 3 bases and J shed 4 bases, with 18 bases lying between them. This CDR3 has 16 residues. CDR3 protein: CASSPLGVEGGTEAFF. CDR3 nucleotides: TGTGCCAGCTCACCCCTAGGGGTCGAGGGAGGCACTGAAGCTTTCTTT.

By share, this clone counts as medium-sized. This chain connects TRBV7-2 to TRBJ1-1; unclear D gene. Germline CDR1 is SGHTA and CDR2 is FQGNSA. CDR3 length equals 13 residues. V was clipped by 4 bases and J by 0 bases, with 6 bases between them. The CDR3 sequence is CASSSAVNTEAFF. DNA of the CDR3: TGTGCCAGCAGCTCCGCAGTGAACACTGAAGCTTTCTTT.

The chain recombines TRBV1 with TRBJ2-2; the table's D call of TRBD1 was not tested on the DNA. TRBV1 is recorded as a pseudogene. CDR3 length: 15 amino acids. The CDR3 DNA follows: TGCGCCAGCAGCCCCCTTCCCAGGGGAAACGGGGAGCTGTTTTTT. It yields the protein CASSPLPRGNGELFF.

This clone is large. This chain links TRBV4-1 with TRBJ2-3, with TRBD1 as a possible D gene (6 bases). The germline V gene has CDR1 MGHRA and CDR2 YSYEKL. The CDR3 is 14 amino acids. Between the trimmed V and J ends, which lost 3 bases and 5 bases, there was a span of 12 bases. CDR3 DNA: TGCGCCAGCAGCCAGAGCAGGGGAATAGATACGCAGTATTTT. This encodes CASSQSRGIDTQYF.